This T cell receptor beta chain derives from a study of blood T cell repertoires in COVID-19. Study details: Spain, Italy and the United States supplied samples that represented acute and convalescent COVID-19. PBMCs, B-cell-depleted T cells, or T cells provided the cDNA or gDNA that made up the material.

In the study's own analysis: Amplifying reference gene primers gave estimates of nucleated cell counts. The data were produced by immunoSEQ multiplex PCR, yet TCRdb's version contains in-frame clones alone and is incomplete. The DNA was the basis for D and trimming; V, J and clone size are from that table. The repertoire includes fewer than 300,000 clones, approximately 87% of them detected once, and 8.6% sits in the top ten. Germline V gene lookup returns CDR1 SGHNT and CDR2 YENEEA. The CDR3 is 15 amino acids. V was pared by 4 bases and J by 2 bases, with 12 bases between. The rearrangement links TRBV11-3 to TRBJ2-1; a weak D match, TRBD2 (6 bases). The TCR sequence derives from a human donor in a cohort sampled during active COVID-19. The specimen sequenced was peripheral blood. For the CDR3, the DNA is TGTGCCAGCAGCTCCGGGGGAGTCACCTACAATGAGCAGTTCTTC. Its translation: CASSSGGVTYNEQFF.